A single count supports the clone carrying this T cell receptor beta chain. The authors divided CD4+ cells into CD45RA+ naive and CD45RA-negative memory subsets. The data derive from a study of shared clonotypes between healthy human individuals. The deep-level immunoSEQ assay was used. Method: immunoSEQ multiplex PCR; TCRdb's copy keeps in-frame clones and lacks some. The sample lists about 1.1 million clones, 75% to 85% seen once, with roughly 0.55% in the top ten. The germline gives CDR1 KGHSH, CDR2 LQKENI. V gave up 3 bases and J gave up 3 bases; unmatched junction bases: 10. This CDR3 contains 18 residues.

The chain couples TRBV18 to TRBJ2-2, with 10 bases matching TRBD1. Sequencing was carried out using memory CD4+ T cells from PBMCs. This sample's subset: CD45RA-negative fraction. The sequence was obtained from a man aged 18 to 35 in good health. Some clones in this sample may be carry-over from other donors' samples. The CDR3 here is CASSPRVTGTGDTGELFF. CDR3 sequence (DNA): TGTGCCAGCTCACCGCGGGTAACAGGGACAGGGGACACCGGGGAGCTGTTTTTT.